Reported below is one T cell receptor beta chain. What it binds is not known. As defined, naive CD8 cells were CD45RO-negative and positively selected for CCR7, with terminally differentiated effector memory CD45RA+ cells excluded. J was trimmed by 2 bases and V by 8 bases; bases with no gene match: 6. Per the germline V gene, CDR1 is SNHLY and CDR2 is FYNNEI. The CDR3 spans 14 residues. These data originate in a study of shared clonotypes between healthy human individuals. As for the study in general: Each donor's CD4 naive and CD4 memory cells filled three plates apiece, CD8 naive two, and CD8 memory one. Study-wide points: Clonotype sharing among donors, it was expected, would be affected by sequencing depth. A reduction in generation probabilities was seen for non-shared clonotypes relative to those shared by all four donors.

Every subset's genomic DNA went evenly onto several immunoSEQ plates. Here immunoSEQ multiplex PCR was the method, and the copy in TCRdb shows in-frame clones only, minus some. The sample lists over 800,000 clones, around 93% occurring once. Sequences were obtained from naive CD8+ T cells sorted from blood. The TCR originated in a man aged 25 to 40 in good health. The chain has TRBV2 and TRBJ2-7, with 10 bases identical to TRBD1. This CDR3 is CASPAGQGAYEQYF. DNA for the CDR3: TGTGCCAGCCCGGCCGGACAGGGGGCCTACGAGCAGTACTTC.